Below, one TCR beta chain is given with its context. What it recognizes is unknown. The sample belongs to a study of T cell responses to AZD1222 COVID-19 vaccine. Whole-study results and caveats: There were mostly white British donors and more females than males, and clonal diversity was possibly underestimated.

Repertoires were generated with immunoSEQ multiplex PCR, while TCRdb's copy carries only in-frame clones and drops some. The sample holds 130,000 or so clones, approximately 91% seen once. The sample here was peripheral blood, taken 28 days after the second AZD1222 dose. The sequence derives from an adult who received the AZD1222 COVID-19 vaccine.

CDR3 residues: CASSLDGLYTGELFF. CDR3 DNA sequence: TGTGCCAGCAGCTTGGATGGACTCTACACCGGGGAGCTGTTTTTT. The chain recombines TRBV5-5 with TRBJ2-2; a weak D match, TRBD2 (5 bases). CDR1 is SGHKS, CDR2 YYEKEE, per germline (reference sequence). Trimming cost V 0 bases and J 3 bases, with 9 bases left between them. The CDR3 is 15 residues long.